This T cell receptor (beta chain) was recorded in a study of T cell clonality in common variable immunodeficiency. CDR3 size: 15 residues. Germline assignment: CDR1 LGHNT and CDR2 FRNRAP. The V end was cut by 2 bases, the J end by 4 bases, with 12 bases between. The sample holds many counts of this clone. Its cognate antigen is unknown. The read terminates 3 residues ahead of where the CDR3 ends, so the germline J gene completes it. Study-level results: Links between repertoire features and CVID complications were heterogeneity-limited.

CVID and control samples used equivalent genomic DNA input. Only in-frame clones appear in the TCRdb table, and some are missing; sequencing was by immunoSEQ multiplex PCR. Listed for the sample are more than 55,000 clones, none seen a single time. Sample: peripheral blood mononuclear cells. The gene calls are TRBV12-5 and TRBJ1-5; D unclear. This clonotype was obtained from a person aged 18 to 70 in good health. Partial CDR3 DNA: TGTGCTAGTGGTTTGCCATATTGGGCGAATCAGCCC. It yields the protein CASGLPYWANQP. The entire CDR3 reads CASGLPYWANQPQHF.